The 20 T cell receptor beta chains below all came from one sample that was sequenced in a study of T-cell memory formation after mild COVID-19. TCRdb passed the 5' RACE reads through MiXCR, listing each CDR3 protein once. The table shows 300,000 to 400,000 distinct CDR3 sequences, with about an eighth occurring only once. Material: PBMCs or a T cell subset sorted from them (not recorded which). These receptors were taken from a man in his late teens or twenties who had mild COVID-19 (a few samples of this study predate the infection). Cell type and time point are not known.

The gene calls are TRBV10-3 and TRBJ1-1; 7 positions agree with TRBD1. The CDR3 has 13 amino acids. Germline V gives CDR1 ENHRY, CDR2 SYGVKD. The V and J ends lost 10 bases and 0 bases, in that order; junction bases with no gene match: 5. The CDR3 reads CATAGQMNTEAFF. DNA of the CDR3: TGTGCCACTGCGGGACAGATGAACACTGAAGCTTTCTTT.

The chain carries TRBV29-1 and TRBJ2-1; perhaps TRBD2 as D (5 bases). The germline gives CDR1 SQVTM, CDR2 ANQGSEA. This CDR3 has 15 residues. The V end was cut by 3 bases, the J end by 8 bases, with 20 bases between. CDR3 amino acids: CSVEGGGSQRHEQFF. The DNA for the CDR3 is TGCAGCGTTGAGGGCGGAGGCTCCCAAAGGCATGAGCAGTTCTTC.

The chain uses TRBV7-6 and TRBJ1-1, with D possibly being TRBD1 (6 bases). Trimming shortened V by 2 bases and J by 1 base, and 11 bases separated the two germline ends. There are 15 residues in the CDR3. Germline V CDR1 and CDR2: SGHVS, FNYEAQ. CDR3 nucleotides: TGTGCCAGCAGCTTACTCGGCAGGGGGAACACTGAAGCTTTCTTT. This gives the protein CASSLLGRGNTEAFF.

This clonotype occurred a few times. The chain employs TRBV7-8 and TRBJ1-5; D perhaps matches TRBD1 (5 bases). CDR3 size: 17 residues. V lost 4 bases, J lost 0 bases, and 16 bases lay in between. CDR1 is SGHVS and CDR2 is FQNEAQ in the germline V gene. The CDR3 region has the DNA TGTGCCAGCAGCTCGGAGAAAGCAGGGTTTAGCAATCAGCCCCAGCATTTT. It is translated as CASSSEKAGFSNQPQHF.

V is TRBV20-1 and J is TRBJ2-7, with D hard to call. The CDR3 runs to 13 residues. Germline V gene lookup returns CDR1 DFQATT and CDR2 SNEGSKA (reference sequence). The ends were cut back, 3 bases at V and 5 bases at J, with 14 bases in the middle. The CDR3 protein is CSASSPYHNEQYV. The CDR3 DNA is TGCAGTGCTAGTTCCCCCTATCATAACGAGCAGTACGTC.

This chain connects TRBV7-9 to TRBJ2-1; the D gene is possibly TRBD2 (6 bases). V lost 5 bases and J 8 bases, leaving 16 bases between the germline ends. The CDR3 length is 14 residues. The germline V gene encodes CDR1 SEHNR and CDR2 FQNEAQ (reference sequence). In nucleotides, the CDR3 is TGTGCCAGCAGCGGAGGGCCCGGGGTCGATGAGCAGTTCTTC. Its protein product is CASSGGPGVDEQFF.

V gene TRBV15 combines with J gene TRBJ2-7, with a weak D call TRBD1 (5 bases). There are 13 residues in the CDR3. Trimming removed 0 bases at V and 6 bases at J, with 9 bases between. Germline-derived CDR1 and CDR2 are LNHNV and YYDKDF (reference sequence). The CDR3 loop is CATSRDGRGEQYF. In DNA form, the CDR3 reads TGTGCCACCAGCAGAGACGGAAGGGGCGAGCAGTACTTC.

This clonotype was observed a few times. The chain uses TRBV6-5 and TRBJ2-7, with D perhaps matching TRBD1 (6 bases). Trimming took off 6 bases at V and 11 bases at J, with 17 bases between the two ends. Germline CDR1 reads MNHEY; CDR2 reads SVGAGI. This CDR3 region has 12 residues. The CDR3 region has the DNA TGTGCCAGCAGCACGCGACAGGCAAAGAAGTACTTC. Protein: CASSTRQAKKYF.

This clonotype was observed a handful of times. Here the CDR3 DNA reads TGCGCCAGCAGTTACCGGGACCGGGGCGGCGAGCAGTACTTC. This translates into CASSYRDRGGEQYF. The chain combines TRBV4-3 with TRBJ2-7; possibly TRBD1 or TRBD2 for D (5 bases each). V was pared by 6 bases and J by 6 bases, with 18 bases between. The CDR3 loop spans 14 amino acids. Germline V gene data show CDR1 as LGHNA and CDR2 as YSLEER.

This clonotype was seen only a few times. The chain links TRBV7-2 to TRBJ2-7, with TRBD2 matching 8 bases. This CDR3 is built from 14 residues. The trim removed 7 bases at V and 7 bases at J, leaving 12 bases unmatched. CDR1 and CDR2 (germline): SGHTA, FQGNSA. The CDR3 loop is CASIFSGALGEQYF. For the CDR3, the DNA is TGTGCCAGCATCTTTAGCGGGGCCTTGGGAGAGCAGTACTTC.

This clonotype was found a few times. The V call is TRBV12-3 or TRBV12-4, the J call TRBJ2-3; 8 bases line up with TRBD2. CDR3 length: 16 amino acids. The ends lost 7 bases at V and 5 bases at J; junction bases unmatched: 14. DNA of the CDR3: TGTGCCAGCACCAATGCCCGGGGGGGCCAACAAGATACGCAGTATTTT. Translated: CASTNARGGQQDTQYF.

The table lists this clonotype with a few counts. The J gene is TRBJ1-2, the V gene TRBV7-2, with 11 bases aligning to TRBD1. Losses at the gene ends were 5 bases for V and 8 bases for J; bases not matched to a gene: 10. This CDR3 is built from 15 residues. Germline values: CDR1 SGHTA, CDR2 FQGNSA. The CDR3 nucleotides read TGTGCCAGCAGCCCGGACAGGGGGCGAGTGGGGGGCTACACCTTC. Amino acid sequence: CASSPDRGRVGGYTF.

The chain recombines TRBV7-3 with TRBJ2-3; 12 bases line up with TRBD2. Trimming at V came to 3 bases and at J to 2 bases, leaving 3 bases not matched to a gene. The CDR3 is 16 residues long. The germline V gene encodes CDR1 SGHTA and CDR2 FQGTGA. Here the CDR3 reads CASSFRTSGVTDTQYF. The CDR3 DNA sequence: TGTGCCAGCAGCTTCCGGACTAGCGGGGTCACAGATACGCAGTATTTT.

This clonotype was recorded a few times. V is TRBV7-2 and J is TRBJ2-1; no firm D call. There are 11 residues in the CDR3. Trimming took off 6 bases at V and 8 bases at J, with 8 bases between the two ends. Germline assignment: CDR1 SGHTA and CDR2 FQGNSA. CDR3 loop: CASRVGYEQFF. CDR3 DNA: TGTGCCAGCAGGGTCGGCTATGAGCAGTTCTTC.

This clonotype was detected many times. The chain is built from TRBV7-9 and TRBJ1-1; possibly TRBD1 for D (6 bases). The V and J ends lost 1 base and 4 bases respectively, with 10 bases between them. This CDR3 has 14 amino acids. From germline, CDR1 is SEHNR and CDR2 FQNEAQ (reference sequence). The CDR3 here is CASSLGTASTEAFF. In DNA, the CDR3 is TGTGCCAGCAGCTTAGGGACAGCAAGCACTGAAGCTTTCTTT.

The chain uses TRBV12-3 or TRBV12-4 and TRBJ2-2, with unresolved D. The CDR3 totals 14 residues. With 1 base removed from V and 3 bases from J, the gap between germline ends came to 6 bases. CDR3 coding DNA: TGTGCCAGCAGTTTAGGATCGTACACCGGGGAGCTGTTTTTT. It translates to CASSLGSYTGELFF.

Here the CDR3 DNA reads TGCAGCGTTGACAAGGGTGGGGCGCAAGAGACCCAGTACTTC. The encoded protein is CSVDKGGAQETQYF. V gene TRBV29-1 combines with J gene TRBJ2-5; TRBD1 might be the D (5 bases). CDR3 length: 14 residues. V shed 3 bases and J shed 2 bases, with 13 bases lying between them. CDR1 SQVTM and CDR2 ANQGSEA come from the germline V gene.

This clonotype has just a few counts. The chain recombines TRBV18 with TRBJ2-7, with 9 bases matching TRBD1. This CDR3 is 15 amino acids long. V shed 6 bases and J 3 bases; nucleotides not matched to a gene: 9. CDR1 KGHSH and CDR2 LQKENI come from the germline V gene. CDR3 sequence (DNA): TGTGCCAGCTCCCTGATAAAGGGACAGGGCTACGAGCAGTACGTC. Translating gives CASSLIKGQGYEQYV.

In this sample, this clonotype turned up a few times. The V call is TRBV29-1, the J call TRBJ1-2; weak D call: TRBD1 (6 bases). This CDR3 is 12 amino acids long. The V gene's germline CDR1 is SQVTM and CDR2 ANQGSEA. The germline V and J ends were trimmed by 7 bases and 1 base, with 10 bases remaining between them. The CDR3 DNA reads as TGCAGCGCCGGGACATTTAACTATGGCTACACCTTC. The encoded protein is CSAGTFNYGYTF.

This clonotype was observed a single time. The chain joins TRBV5-4 to TRBJ2-5, with D tentatively TRBD2 (6 bases). The V gene lost 6 bases and the J gene lost 7 bases, with 16 bases spanning the gap. CDR1 and CDR2 from the germline V gene are SGHNT and YYREEE (reference sequence). CDR3 length: 13 residues. The CDR3 region has the DNA TGTGCCAGCACCCTCGCGGAGGGAGCGACCCAGTACTTC. It codes for CASTLAEGATQYF.